This T cell receptor (beta chain) was found in a study of blood T cell repertoires in COVID-19. About this clone itself: The junction differs from germline at one of its ends, possibly a read error.

This table comes from immunoSEQ multiplex PCR, and its TCRdb copy is limited to in-frame clones, with some not included. The sample includes 180,000 or so clones, over 70% of them seen just once. The sample consisted of PBMCs or T cells enriched from blood (not recorded which). This TCR was sampled from a woman aged 60-75 years who had recovered from COVID-19.

Written as DNA, the CDR3 is TGTGCCAGCAGTTTGGGGCCCTCCAGGACTACCTTC. Amino acids: CASSLGPSRTTF. The rearrangement links TRBV12-3 or TRBV12-4 to TRBJ2-7; D is possibly TRBD2 (6 bases). This CDR3 has 12 amino acids.